Detailed here is one T cell receptor (beta chain). No antigen is known for it. Base qualities are not recorded, but no much larger clone differs from it by a single base. These data belong to a study of OX40 agonist ivuxolimab in advanced cancers. The study in broad terms: Ivuxolimab was an agonistic, fully human IgG2 monoclonal antibody directed against OX40 (CD134), a costimulatory receptor. Intravenous ivuxolimab was administered to patients every 2 weeks at six dose levels: 0.01, 0.1, 0.3, 1.5, 3 and 10 mg/kg. Of the 52 patients in dose escalation, about 19 had hepatocellular carcinoma, some 15 had melanoma, 9 had renal cell carcinoma and 9 had head and neck cancer. In the dose-escalation cohort, more than 75% of patients were male, and the mean age was roughly 60 years, with a range of about 20 to 79. Patients were allowed to have had prior anti-PD-1, anti-PD-L1 or anti-CTLA-4 therapy, and around 41% of the dose-escalation patients had previously received checkpoint inhibitors. Partial responses were achieved by three dose-escalation patients, of whom one had hepatocellular carcinoma and two had cutaneous melanoma. The point of sequencing TCRbeta in the periphery was to test whether ivuxolimab changed TCR sequence diversity and drove clonal T-cell expansion. The paper describes the monotherapy dose-escalation part (N ≈ 50 patients) of the phase I trial of ivuxolimab. Points the paper makes about the study in general: At doses of 0.1 to 3.0 mg/kg, clonal expansion of both CD4+ and CD8+ blood T cells was observed from baseline to week 6. After ivuxolimab, more expanded clones were found on average in CD8+ T cells than in CD4+ T cells. Low levels of normalized T-cell clonal expansion were also shown by some nonresponding patients. Which antigens the clonally expanded peripheral T cells were specific for was not determined. In the 0.1-3.0 mg/kg groups, partial responders were among the patients with the lowest normalized peripheral clonal expansion, particularly in CD8+ T cells.

Genomic DNA was isolated from the sorted cells so that the TCRbeta CDR3 region could be sequenced. TCRbeta CDR3 regions were sequenced using the immunoSEQ Assay. TCRdb stores this immuneACCESS table with in-frame sequences only. Part of the clones is absent; in the studies checked, under half of the shortfall reflects unresolved V genes, and no reason is known for the rest. Recorded for this sample are some 70,000 clones; about four fifths of them occurred a single time. The ten most abundant clones make up about 2.3% of the sample. The trial excluded patients who had a history of autoimmune disease or who were on systemic immunosuppression. In every dose cohort, peripheral blood was drawn for TCR sequencing at baseline, cycle 4 day 1, and cycle 7 day 1. The samples were taken from a phase I, first-in-human, multicenter, open-label dose-escalation trial of ivuxolimab. The trial enrolled adults with locally advanced or metastatic head and neck squamous cell, hepatocellular, melanoma or renal cell carcinoma. Before TCR sequencing, CD4+ and CD8+ T cells were separately sorted from peripheral blood.

Including the terminal cysteine and phenylalanine, the CDR3 comprises 13 residues. Of the read, only the CDR3 DNA is kept; its 39 bases are in frame from base 1. The junction carries 3 bases between V and J, which are trimmed by 0 bases and 1 base respectively. The germline V gene (reference sequence) provides CDR1 LNHDA and CDR2 SQIVND. The TCR sequence derives from an adult with an advanced solid tumor such as melanoma, head and neck, liver or kidney cancer. The chain is assembled from TRBV19 and TRBJ1-1; the D segment cannot be called with confidence. The source material was CD4+ or CD8+ T cells sorted from blood, sampled in a trial of the OX40 agonist ivuxolimab. CDR3 protein: CASSIEGNTEAFF. The base sequence is TGTGCCAGTAGTATAGAGGGGAACACTGAAGCTTTCTTT.